This T cell receptor beta chain was captured by sequencing in a study of blood T cell repertoires in COVID-19. Deletions cut 0 bases from V and 3 bases from J, with 4 bases between. CDR3 size: 13 residues. The germline V gene encodes CDR1 SGDLS and CDR2 YYNGEE. Using immunoSEQ multiplex PCR, the repertoire was profiled, and TCRdb retains in-frame clones only, with some absent. The table has about 260,000 clones, 88% seen once. The J gene is TRBJ2-1, the V gene TRBV9; no clear D gene. The receptor was isolated from a woman between 65 and 79 years old with COVID-19, enrolled during active disease. The sample was peripheral blood. The CDR3 reads CASSVGYYNEQFF. The CDR3 DNA is TGTGCCAGCAGCGTAGGTTACTACAATGAGCAGTTCTTC.